The T cell receptor (beta chain) under discussion was sequenced for a study of T cell changes during pregnancy in multiple sclerosis. The V end lost 0 bases, the J end lost 2 bases, and 6 bases lay between the germline ends. The germline CDR1 and CDR2 sequences are LGHNA and YSLEER. The CDR3 is 14 amino acids. TCRdb keeps only in-frame clones here, not all; method: immunoSEQ multiplex PCR. Here the sample spans about 14,000 clones, roughly four fifths being singletons. The sample was CD8+ T cells from peripheral blood mononuclear cells, taken after pregnancy. This sequence was found in a female donor in good health, enrolled as a control in a pregnancy study. The chain joins TRBV4-3 to TRBJ2-3; no reliable D call. The CDR3 DNA reads as TGCGCCAGCAGCCAAGATAAAATCACAGATACGCAGTATTTT. Protein sequence: CASSQDKITDTQYF.